Reported below is one TCR beta chain. Its antigen is unidentified. These data originate in a study of cytomegalovirus exposure and HLA in healthy donors. Study-wide results and caveats: It was reported that the classifier diagnosed cytomegalovirus status with high specificity and sensitivity in both the original and validation cohorts.

Researchers ran the PCR with 60 Vbeta and 13 Jbeta primers. Using immunoSEQ multiplex PCR, the repertoire was profiled, and TCRdb retains in-frame clones only, with some absent. This listing includes about 110,000 clones. V was clipped by 0 bases and J by 6 bases; unmatched bases: 3. The CDR3 sequence is 15 residues long. CDR1 is SGHDN and CDR2 is FVKESK in the germline V gene. The chain uses TRBV14 and TRBJ1-3; 9 bases agree with TRBD1. The clonotype originates from a man in his forties in good health and CMV-seropositive. Sequencing was carried out using PBMCs. The CDR3 DNA reads TGTGCCAGCAGCCAAGATAGGACAGGGGAAAACACCATATATTTT. Translating it yields CASSQDRTGENTIYF.